The 17 T cell receptor beta chains listed next were all sequenced from one sample in a study of CD8+ T cells in alopecia areata. Sequencing templates came from extracted RNA that was reverse transcribed into cDNA. Repertoires were generated with immunoSEQ multiplex PCR, while TCRdb's copy carries only in-frame clones and drops some. The sample has fewer than 200,000 clones, about 54% seen once. Treatment meaning: oral pan-JAK inhibitor, 5-10 mg twice daily. This material consisted of CD4+ T cells sorted from blood, taken at approximately week 55, from a patient treated with tofacitinib. These receptors originate from a human donor with alopecia areata.

The V call is TRBV9, the J call TRBJ1-3; D not resolved. CDR1 is SGDLS, CDR2 YYNGEE, per germline. This CDR3 contains 15 residues. V dropped 0 bases and J dropped 2 bases, with 9 bases sitting between them. The CDR3 sequence: CASSVGSNTGNTIYF. In nucleotides, the CDR3 is TGTGCCAGCAGCGTAGGGTCCAACACTGGAAACACCATATATTTT.

This clone was recorded a few times. The chain couples TRBV29-1 to TRBJ2-1; D possibly corresponds to TRBD2 (5 bases). Germline V CDR1 and CDR2: SQVTM, ANQGSEA. The CDR3 has 14 residues. Trimming left V 5 bases short and J 0 bases short, with 11 bases between. The CDR3: CSVRGSNSYNEQFF. The CDR3 nucleotides read TGCAGCGTTCGAGGGTCGAACTCCTACAATGAGCAGTTCTTC.

CDR3 sequence: CSVVGGISSYEQYF. Written as DNA, the CDR3 is TGCAGCGTGGTAGGGGGGATAAGCTCCTACGAGCAGTACTTC. V and J are TRBV29-1 and TRBJ2-7; the D call may be TRBD1 or TRBD2 (6 bases each). V gave up 6 bases and J gave up 0 bases, with 15 bases separating them. The CDR3 is made up of 14 amino acids. Germline V gene sequence: CDR1 SQVTM, CDR2 ANQGSEA.

The V call is TRBV6-5, the J call TRBJ1-1, with D possibly matching TRBD1 (5 bases). Germline CDR1 is MNHEY and CDR2 is SVGAGI. CDR3 length equals 13 residues. V lost 6 bases to trimming and J lost 1 base, with 9 bases between them. The CDR3 region has the DNA TGTGCCAGCAGGCGCACAGGGAACACTGAAGCTTTCTTT. The encoded protein is CASRRTGNTEAFF.

CDR3 bases: TGCAGCGTCCGGACAGCAACTAATGAAAAACTGTTTTTT. It specifies CSVRTATNEKLFF. This sequence joins TRBV29-1 and TRBJ1-4; D is perhaps TRBD1 (6 bases). V lost 6 bases to trimming and J lost 0 bases, with 8 bases between them. The CDR3 has 13 residues. Looked up from germline, CDR1 is SQVTM and CDR2 is ANQGSEA.

The V call is TRBV14, the J call TRBJ1-1; D is uncertain. The ends were cut back, 0 bases at V and 8 bases at J, with 10 bases in the middle. The CDR3 totals 13 residues. Germline-derived CDR1 and CDR2 are SGHDN and FVKESK. In nucleotides, the CDR3 is TGTGCCAGCAGCCAAGATCGGGCTCGAGAAGCTTTCTTT. It yields the protein CASSQDRAREAFF.

The CDR3 nucleotides are TGTGCCAGCAGTCGGGACTTTACGCAGTATTTT. Its translation is CASSRDFTQYF. V usage is TRBV6-5 and J usage is TRBJ2-3; D is possibly TRBD2 (6 bases). Germline CDR1 is MNHEY and CDR2 is SVGAGI. The CDR3 consists of 11 residues. The V end was cut by 5 bases, the J end by 8 bases, with 8 bases between.

This clone appeared a few times. This rearrangement joins TRBV7-2 to TRBJ2-3; D remains ambiguous. Looked up from germline, CDR1 is SGHTA and CDR2 is FQGNSA. This CDR3 contains 16 residues. V was cut by 1 base and J by 1 base, with 12 bases left in between. CDR3 in amino acids: CASSLDGGPGTDTQYF. Here the CDR3 DNA reads TGTGCCAGCAGCTTAGATGGTGGGCCCGGCACAGATACGCAGTATTTT. Full variable domain (outside the CDR3, taken from reference TRBV7-2 and TRBJ2-3): GAGVSQSPSNKVTEKGKDVELRCDPISGHTALYWYRQSLGQGLEFLIYFQGNSAPDKSGLPSDRFSAERTGGSVSTLTIQRTQQEDSAVYLCASSLDGGPGTDTQYFGPGTRLTVL.

This clone has a handful of counts. The rearrangement uses TRBV6-6 and TRBJ1-2; D is ambiguous. CDR1 is MNHNY and CDR2 is SVGAGI in the germline V gene (reference sequence). The CDR3 runs to 15 residues. Trimming took off 6 bases at V and 2 bases at J, with 16 bases between the two ends. The CDR3 DNA follows: TGTGCCAGCAGAGCCCAGGTCAGCTTCAACTATGGCTACACCTTC. Translated: CASRAQVSFNYGYTF.

The genes are TRBV29-1 and TRBJ2-5, with 8 bases that match TRBD1. This CDR3 comprises 15 residues. CDR1 and CDR2 from the germline V gene are SQVTM and ANQGSEA. V gave up 4 bases and J gave up 1 base; unmatched junction bases: 8. In DNA, the CDR3 is TGCAGCGTTGGTGTCGACAGGGGAATCCAAGAGACCCAGTACTTC. The encoded protein is CSVGVDRGIQETQYF.

The rearrangement joins TRBV29-1 to TRBJ2-7; no clear D gene. The ends were cut back, 8 bases at V and 3 bases at J, with 23 bases in the middle. The CDR3 extends over 15 amino acids. Germline V gene sequence: CDR1 SQVTM, CDR2 ANQGSEA. CDR3 DNA: TGCAGCCCCCGAGCAGGCACGGGTCGGATCTACGAGCAGTACTTC. Its protein is CSPRAGTGRIYEQYF.

The chain carries TRBV30 and TRBJ2-1; 8 nucleotides line up with TRBD1. After removal of 3 bases from V and 4 bases from J, the junction contained 8 bases not matched to a gene. Germline V gives CDR1 GTSNPN, CDR2 SVGIG (reference sequence). The CDR3 sequence is 15 residues long. Here the CDR3 reads CAWRPRGQVYNEQFF. DNA of the CDR3: TGTGCCTGGAGACCTCGGGGACAGGTATACAATGAGCAGTTCTTC.

This clone was picked up one time. V gene TRBV5-1 combines with J gene TRBJ1-1; tentatively, D is TRBD1 (6 bases). The germline V and J ends were trimmed by 1 base and 5 bases, with 9 bases remaining between them. The CDR3 contains 13 residues. Germline V gives CDR1 SGHRS, CDR2 YFSETQ. CDR3 protein: CASSLTGFTEAFF. Written as DNA, the CDR3 is TGCGCCAGCAGCTTGACAGGGTTTACTGAAGCTTTCTTT.

The rearrangement links TRBV7-3 to TRBJ1-1; D unclear. The V gene lost 5 bases and the J gene lost 4 bases, with 11 bases spanning the gap. The CDR3 runs 13 residues. Germline assignment: CDR1 SGHTA and CDR2 FQGTGA. The CDR3 coding sequence is TGTGCCAGCAGCCCTGGCATGGGCACTGAAGCTTTCTTT. As protein: CASSPGMGTEAFF. Variable domain in full (rest from reference TRBV7-3 and TRBJ1-1): GAGVSQTPSNKVTEKGKYVELRCDPISGHTALYWYRQSLGQGPEFLIYFQGTGAADDSGLPNDRFFAVRPEGSVSTLKIQRTERGDSAVYLCASSPGMGTEAFFGQGTRLTVV.

The chain joins TRBV1 to TRBJ1-4. TRBV1 is a known pseudogene. The length of the CDR3 is 16 residues. As DNA, the CDR3 is TGCACCAGCAGCCAAGATAGGGGACTGCTGTTGGAAAAACTGTTTTTT. Its protein product is CTSSQDRGLLLEKLFF.

The V call is TRBV4-2, the J call TRBJ2-1; D possibly uses TRBD1 or TRBD2 (5 bases each). Trimming cost V 0 bases and J 10 bases, with 10 bases left between them. This CDR3 region has 13 residues. CDR1 is LGHNA and CDR2 is YNFKEQ in the germline V gene. The CDR3 reads CASSQDLGDEQFF. Here the CDR3 DNA reads TGTGCCAGCAGCCAAGATTTGGGGGACGAGCAGTTCTTC.

The rearrangement joins TRBV30 to TRBJ2-1; TRBD1 matches 12 bases. In germline, CDR1 is GTSNPN, CDR2 SVGIG (reference sequence). There are 14 residues in the CDR3. Trimming at V came to 3 bases and at J to 8 bases, leaving 5 bases not matched to a gene. The CDR3 is CAWRGQGASYEQFF. The CDR3, as DNA: TGTGCCTGGAGGGGACAGGGGGCTTCGTATGAGCAGTTCTTC.